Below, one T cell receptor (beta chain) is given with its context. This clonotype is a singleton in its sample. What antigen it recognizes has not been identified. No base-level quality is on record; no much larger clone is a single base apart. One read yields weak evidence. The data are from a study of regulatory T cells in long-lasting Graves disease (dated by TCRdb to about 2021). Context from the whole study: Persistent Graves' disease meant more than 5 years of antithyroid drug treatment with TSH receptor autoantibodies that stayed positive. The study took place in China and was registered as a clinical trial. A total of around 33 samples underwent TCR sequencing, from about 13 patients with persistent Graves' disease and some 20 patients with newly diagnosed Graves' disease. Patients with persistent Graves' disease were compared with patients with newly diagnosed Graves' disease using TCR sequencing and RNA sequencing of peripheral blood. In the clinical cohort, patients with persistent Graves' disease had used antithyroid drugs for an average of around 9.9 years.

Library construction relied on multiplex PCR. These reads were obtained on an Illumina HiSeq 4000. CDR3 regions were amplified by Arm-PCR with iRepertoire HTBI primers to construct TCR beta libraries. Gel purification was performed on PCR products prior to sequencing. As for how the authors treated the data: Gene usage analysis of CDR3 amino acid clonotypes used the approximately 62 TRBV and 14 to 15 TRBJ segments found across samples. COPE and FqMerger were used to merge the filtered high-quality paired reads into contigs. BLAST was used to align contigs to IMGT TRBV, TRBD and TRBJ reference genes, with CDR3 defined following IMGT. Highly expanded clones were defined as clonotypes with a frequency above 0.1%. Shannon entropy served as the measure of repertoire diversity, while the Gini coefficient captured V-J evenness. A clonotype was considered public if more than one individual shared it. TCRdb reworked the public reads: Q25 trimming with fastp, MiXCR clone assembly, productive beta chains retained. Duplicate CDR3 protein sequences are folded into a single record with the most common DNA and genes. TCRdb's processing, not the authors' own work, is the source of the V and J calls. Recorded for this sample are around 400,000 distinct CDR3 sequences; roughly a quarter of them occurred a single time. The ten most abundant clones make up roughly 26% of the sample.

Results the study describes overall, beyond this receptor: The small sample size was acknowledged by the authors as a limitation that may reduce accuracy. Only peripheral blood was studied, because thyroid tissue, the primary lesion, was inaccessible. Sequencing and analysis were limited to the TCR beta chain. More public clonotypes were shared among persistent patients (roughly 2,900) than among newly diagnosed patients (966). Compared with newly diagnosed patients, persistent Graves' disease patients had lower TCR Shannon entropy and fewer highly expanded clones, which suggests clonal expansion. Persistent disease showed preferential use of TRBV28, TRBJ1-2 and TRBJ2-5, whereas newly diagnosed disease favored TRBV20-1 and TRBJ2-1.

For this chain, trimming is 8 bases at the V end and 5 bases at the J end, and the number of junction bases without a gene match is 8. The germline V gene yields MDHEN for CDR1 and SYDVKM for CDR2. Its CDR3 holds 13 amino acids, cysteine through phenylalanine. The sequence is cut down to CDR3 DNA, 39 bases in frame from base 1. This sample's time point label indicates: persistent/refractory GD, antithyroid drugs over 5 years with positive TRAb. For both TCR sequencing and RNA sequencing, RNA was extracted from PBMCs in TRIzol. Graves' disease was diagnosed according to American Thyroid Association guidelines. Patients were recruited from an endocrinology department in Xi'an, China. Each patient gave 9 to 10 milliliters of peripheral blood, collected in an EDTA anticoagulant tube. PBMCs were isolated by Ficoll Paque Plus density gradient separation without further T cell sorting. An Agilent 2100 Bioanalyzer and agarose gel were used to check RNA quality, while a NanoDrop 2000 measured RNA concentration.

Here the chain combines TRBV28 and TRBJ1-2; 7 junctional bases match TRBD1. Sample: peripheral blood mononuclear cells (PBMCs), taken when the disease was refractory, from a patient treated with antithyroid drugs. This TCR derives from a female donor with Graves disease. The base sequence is TGTGCCAGCGGACAGGACGGGGGGTATGGCTACACCTTC. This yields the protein CASGQDGGYGYTF.